This TCR beta chain emerged from a study of healthy donors' naive CD4 and CD8 T cells. With respect to this clonotype: Antigen: not known.

The V gene's germline CDR1 is LNHDA and CDR2 SQIVND (reference sequence). This CDR3 is built from 14 residues. Trimming cost V 7 bases and J 5 bases; bases outside gene matches: 8. Study results and limitations: Most V and J genes were reportedly biased between naive CD4+ and CD8+ cells.

A linear amplification protocol produced the TCR libraries from around 500 ng of total RNA. MiXCR was run by TCRdb on the reads, yielding one entry per CDR3 protein. The data hold 150,000 to 200,000 distinct CDR3 sequences, with around 74% observed a single time. The specimen was naive CD4+ and CD8+ T cells sorted from blood, pooled from several donors. The chain has TRBV19 and TRBJ2-7, with 10 bases lining up with TRBD1. This sequence was found in a pool of human donors in good health; the sample pools cells from several healthy donors. CDR3 protein: CASTPGQGWDEQYF. The CDR3 DNA is TGTGCCAGTACTCCGGGACAGGGGTGGGACGAGCAGTACTTC.